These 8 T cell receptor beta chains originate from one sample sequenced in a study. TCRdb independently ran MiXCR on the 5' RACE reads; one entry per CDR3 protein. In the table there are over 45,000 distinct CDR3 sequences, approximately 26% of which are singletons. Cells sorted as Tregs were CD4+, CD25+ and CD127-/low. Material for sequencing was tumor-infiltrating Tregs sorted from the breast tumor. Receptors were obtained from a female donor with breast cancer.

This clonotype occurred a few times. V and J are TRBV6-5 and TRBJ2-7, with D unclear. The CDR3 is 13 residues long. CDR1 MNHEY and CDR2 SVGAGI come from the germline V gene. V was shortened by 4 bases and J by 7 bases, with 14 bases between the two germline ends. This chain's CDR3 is CASSSPGDGEQYF. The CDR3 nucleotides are TGTGCCAGCAGTTCGCCGGGCGACGGGGAGCAGTACTTC.

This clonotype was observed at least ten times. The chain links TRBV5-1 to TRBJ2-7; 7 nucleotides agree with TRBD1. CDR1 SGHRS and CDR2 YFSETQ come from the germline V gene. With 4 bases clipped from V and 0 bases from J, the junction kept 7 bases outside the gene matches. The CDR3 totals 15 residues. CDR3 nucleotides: TGCGCCAGCAGCGTGACAGGGCGCCGCTCCTACGAGCAGTACTTC. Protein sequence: CASSVTGRRSYEQYF.

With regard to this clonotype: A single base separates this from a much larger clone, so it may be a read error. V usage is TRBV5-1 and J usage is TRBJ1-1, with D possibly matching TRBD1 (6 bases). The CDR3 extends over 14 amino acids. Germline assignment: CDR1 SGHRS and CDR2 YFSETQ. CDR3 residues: CAGSFRTENTEAFF. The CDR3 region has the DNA TGCGCCGGCAGCTTCCGGACAGAGAACACTGAAGCTTTCTTT.

The CDR3 coding sequence is TGTGCCAGCAGCCGGGGGAATCTACTTGAAGCTTTCTTT. Translating gives CASSRGNLLEAFF. The gene calls are TRBV4-2 and TRBJ1-1; maybe TRBD1 (5 bases). Trimming left V 4 bases short and J 7 bases short, with 13 bases between. Looked up from germline, CDR1 is LGHNA and CDR2 is YNFKEQ. This CDR3 has 13 amino acids.

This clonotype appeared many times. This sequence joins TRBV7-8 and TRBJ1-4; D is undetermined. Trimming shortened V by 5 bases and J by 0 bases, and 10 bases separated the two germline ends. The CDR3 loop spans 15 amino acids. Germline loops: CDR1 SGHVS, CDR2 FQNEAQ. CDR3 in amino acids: CASSPTVTTNEKLFF. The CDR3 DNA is TGTGCCAGCAGCCCAACGGTCACAACTAATGAAAAACTGTTTTTT.

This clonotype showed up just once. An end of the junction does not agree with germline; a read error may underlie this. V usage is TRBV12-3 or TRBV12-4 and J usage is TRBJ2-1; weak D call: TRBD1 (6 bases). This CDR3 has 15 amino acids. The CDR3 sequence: CAGSLGDNSYNEQFF. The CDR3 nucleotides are TGTGCCGGCAGCCTCGGGGACAACTCCTACAATGAGCAGTTCTTC.

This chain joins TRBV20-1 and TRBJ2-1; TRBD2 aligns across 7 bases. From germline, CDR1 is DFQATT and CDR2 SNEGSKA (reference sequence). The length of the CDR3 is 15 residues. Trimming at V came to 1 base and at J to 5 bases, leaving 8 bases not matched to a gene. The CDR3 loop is CSARVWGRADNEQFF. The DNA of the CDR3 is TGCAGTGCTAGAGTTTGGGGGAGGGCCGACAATGAGCAGTTCTTC.

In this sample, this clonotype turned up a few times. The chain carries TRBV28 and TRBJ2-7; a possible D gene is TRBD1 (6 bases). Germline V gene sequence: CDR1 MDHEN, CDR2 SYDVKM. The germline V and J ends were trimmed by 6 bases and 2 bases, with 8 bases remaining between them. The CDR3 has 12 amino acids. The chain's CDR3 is CASRGDTYEQYF. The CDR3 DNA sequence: TGTGCCAGCAGGGGGGACACCTACGAGCAGTACTTC. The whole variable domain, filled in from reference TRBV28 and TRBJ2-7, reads DVKVTQSSRYLVKRTGEKVFLECVQDMDHENMFWYRQDPGLGLRLIYFSYDVKMKEKGDIPEGYSVSREKKERFSLILESASTNQTSMYLCASRGDTYEQYFGPGTRLTVT.